The rows below give T cell receptor beta chains drawn from one sample of a study of T-cell memory formation after mild COVID-19. TCRdb re-called the 5' RACE reads with MiXCR, one entry per CDR3 protein. The sample lists around 510,000 distinct CDR3 sequences, roughly 21% occurring once. The material sequenced was PBMCs or a T cell subset sorted from them (not recorded which). The origin of the receptors is an adult woman who had mild COVID-19 (a few samples of this study predate the infection). Cell type and time point are not known. Both conserved end residues are part of each CDR3. Part of the rows lack a size; the others show once, few, many or a class for expanded clones.

clone_size v_call cdr3_aa
few TRBV7-9 CASSDRWGEAFF
. TRBV5-1 CASSLTWAPDYEQYF
. TRBV7-9 CASTQGGQETQYF
few TRBV12-3/TRBV12-4 CASSLSGPGSNEQYF
few TRBV7-2 CASSPSEGPFNSPLHF
. TRBV12-3/TRBV12-4 CASSLTPIEHEQFF
. TRBV7-9 CASSPQEYGYTF
. TRBV15 CATSRETGSAFF
few TRBV4-1 CASSEVVRDYGYTF
. TRBV18 CASSLQGAVSNTEAFF
. TRBV5-1 CASSLGFSNEQFF
. TRBV27 CASSLMGVWETQYF
few TRBV12-3/TRBV12-4 CASSLGARELEQYF
. TRBV18 CASSPIGQGVGYTF
few TRBV4-1 CASSHWTGEEKLFF
. TRBV4-3 CASSQRGWETQYF
. TRBV20-1 CSARSGTSGGDTDTQYF
. TRBV25-1 CASSESLAGGPYNEQFF
. TRBV9 CASTLSGRDQETQYF
. TRBV5-5 CASSFGTGGNGYTF
few TRBV7-9 CASNEGGPQEKLFF
many TRBV4-1 CASSQDSLRGYNEQFF
. TRBV20-1 CSARGLPPKEETQYF
. TRBV12-3/TRBV12-4 CASRATGKFWSTNEKLFF
few TRBV7-9 CASSAGLAELNEQFF
. TRBV15 CATSREGGQGYGYTF
few TRBV18 CASSQLAGLVPDTQYF
. TRBV12-3/TRBV12-4 CASSFLVLSNQPQHF
. TRBV4-3 CASSQDRSGGAGEQYF
. TRBV20-1 CSASQGSMNTEAFF
. TRBV7-9 CASSQWTERLSGANVLTF
. TRBV23-1 CASSRPSGGKTYEQYF
few TRBV29-1 CSVEEHSTDTQYF
few TRBV3-1 CASSQDGLEAFF
. TRBV12-3/TRBV12-4 CASTLLAGGRHEQFF
. TRBV15 CATSRGQEDLDEQFF
few TRBV27 CASSFIGTNYGYTF
. TRBV2 CASRRTVNTEAFF
. TRBV5-1 CASSDRGIEQYF
once TRBV24-1 CATSDPTSGRTNNEQFF
. TRBV11-2 CASSLDRELDTQYF